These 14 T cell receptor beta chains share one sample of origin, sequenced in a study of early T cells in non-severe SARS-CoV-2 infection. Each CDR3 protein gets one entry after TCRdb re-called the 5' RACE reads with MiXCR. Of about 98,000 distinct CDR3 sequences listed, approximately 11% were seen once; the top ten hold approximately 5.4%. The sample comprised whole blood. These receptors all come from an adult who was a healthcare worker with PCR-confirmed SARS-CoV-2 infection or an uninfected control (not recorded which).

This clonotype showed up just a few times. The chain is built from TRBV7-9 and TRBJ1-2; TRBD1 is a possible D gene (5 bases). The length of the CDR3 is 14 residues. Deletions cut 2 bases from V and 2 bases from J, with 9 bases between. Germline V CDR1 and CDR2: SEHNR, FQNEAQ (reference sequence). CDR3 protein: CASSLKQGNYGYTF. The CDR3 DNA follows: TGTGCCAGCAGCTTAAAGCAGGGAAACTATGGCTACACCTTC.

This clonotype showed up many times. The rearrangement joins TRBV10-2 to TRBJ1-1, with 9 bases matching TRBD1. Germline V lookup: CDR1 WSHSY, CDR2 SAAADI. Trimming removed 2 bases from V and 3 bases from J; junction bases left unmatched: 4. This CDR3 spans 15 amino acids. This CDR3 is CASSEGTGSYTEAFF. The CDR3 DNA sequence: TGCGCCAGCAGTGAGGGGACAGGGTCATACACTGAAGCTTTCTTT.

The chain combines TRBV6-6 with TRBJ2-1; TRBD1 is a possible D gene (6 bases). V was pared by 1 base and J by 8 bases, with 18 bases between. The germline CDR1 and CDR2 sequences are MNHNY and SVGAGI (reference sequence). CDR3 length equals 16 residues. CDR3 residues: CASSYLGAATGDEQFF. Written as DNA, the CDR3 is TGTGCCAGCAGTTACTTGGGGGCAGCCACGGGCGATGAGCAGTTCTTC.

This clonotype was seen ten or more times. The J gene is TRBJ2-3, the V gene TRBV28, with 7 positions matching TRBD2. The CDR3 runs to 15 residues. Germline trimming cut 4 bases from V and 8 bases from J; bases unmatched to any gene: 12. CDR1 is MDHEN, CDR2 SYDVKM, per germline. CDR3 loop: CASSYTSVRMGTQYF. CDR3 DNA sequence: TGTGCCAGCAGTTATACTAGCGTGAGAATGGGTACGCAGTATTTT.

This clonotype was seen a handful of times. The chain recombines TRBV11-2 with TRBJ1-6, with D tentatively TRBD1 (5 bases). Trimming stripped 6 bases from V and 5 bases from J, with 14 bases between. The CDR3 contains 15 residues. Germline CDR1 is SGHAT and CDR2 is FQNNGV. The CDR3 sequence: CASSSRGANNSPLHF. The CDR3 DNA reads TGTGCCAGCAGTTCCCGCGGGGCAAATAATTCACCCCTCCACTTT.

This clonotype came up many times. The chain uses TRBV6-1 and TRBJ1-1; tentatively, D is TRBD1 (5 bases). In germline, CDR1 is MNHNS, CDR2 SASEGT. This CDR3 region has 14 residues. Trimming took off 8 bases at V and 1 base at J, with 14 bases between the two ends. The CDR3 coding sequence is TGTGCCAGCCGATACGACCAGGGGAACACTGAAGCTTTCTTT. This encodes CASRYDQGNTEAFF.

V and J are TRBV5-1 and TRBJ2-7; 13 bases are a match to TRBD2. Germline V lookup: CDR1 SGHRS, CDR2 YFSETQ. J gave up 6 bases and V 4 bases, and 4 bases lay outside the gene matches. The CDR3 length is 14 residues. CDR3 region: CASSPGTSGTEQYF. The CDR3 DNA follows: TGCGCCAGCAGCCCCGGGACTAGCGGGACCGAGCAGTACTTC.

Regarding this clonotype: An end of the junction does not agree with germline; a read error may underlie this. CDR3 sequence reads: CASSHRDRGYEQYF. The CDR3 bases are TGTGCTAGCAGCCACCGGGACAGGGGGTACGAGCAGTACTTC. The chain joins TRBV7-7 to TRBJ2-7, with 11 bases aligning to TRBD1. Looked up from germline, CDR1 is SSHAT and CDR2 is FNYEAQ (reference sequence). The CDR3 length is 14 residues.

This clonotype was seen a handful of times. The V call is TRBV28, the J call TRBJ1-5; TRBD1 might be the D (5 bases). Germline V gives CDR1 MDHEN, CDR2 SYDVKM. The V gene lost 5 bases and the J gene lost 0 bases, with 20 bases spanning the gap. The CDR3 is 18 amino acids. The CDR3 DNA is TGTGCCAGCAGTCCCCAAAGGGGAGGGGTAGATAGCAATCAGCCCCAGCATTTT. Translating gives CASSPQRGGVDSNQPQHF.

Here the CDR3 DNA reads TGTGCCAGCAGCGTGGCGGGGGACCGAGTGCCCGGGGAGCTGTTTTTT. It translates to CASSVAGDRVPGELFF. V gene TRBV9 combines with J gene TRBJ2-2, with 7 bases fitting TRBD2. With 2 bases clipped from V and 6 bases from J, the junction kept 10 bases outside the gene matches. Germline CDR1 SGDLS, CDR2 YYNGEE. This CDR3 spans 16 amino acids.

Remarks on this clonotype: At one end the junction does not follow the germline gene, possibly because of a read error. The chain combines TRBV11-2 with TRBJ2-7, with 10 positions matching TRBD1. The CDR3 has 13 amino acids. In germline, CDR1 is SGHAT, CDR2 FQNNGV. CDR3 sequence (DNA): TGTGCCGGCAGCTCCGGGACAGGGGCTGAGCAGTACTTC. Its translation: CAGSSGTGAEQYF.

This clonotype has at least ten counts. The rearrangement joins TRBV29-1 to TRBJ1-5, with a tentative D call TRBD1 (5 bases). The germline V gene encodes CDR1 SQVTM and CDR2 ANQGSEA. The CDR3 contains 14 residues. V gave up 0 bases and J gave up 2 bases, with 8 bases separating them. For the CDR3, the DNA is TGCAGCGTTGAAGAGGGGGGTGGCAATCAGCCCCAGCATTTT. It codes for CSVEEGGGNQPQHF.

In DNA form, the CDR3 reads TGTGCCACCAGTGATTCGACGACAGGTGGCAATCAGCCCCAGCATTTT. It codes for CATSDSTTGGNQPQHF. The rearrangement uses TRBV24-1 and TRBJ1-5; D is perhaps TRBD1 (6 bases). The CDR3 is 16 amino acids. The V end was cut by 2 bases, the J end by 2 bases, with 12 bases between. Germline CDR1 and CDR2: KGHDR and SFDVKD.

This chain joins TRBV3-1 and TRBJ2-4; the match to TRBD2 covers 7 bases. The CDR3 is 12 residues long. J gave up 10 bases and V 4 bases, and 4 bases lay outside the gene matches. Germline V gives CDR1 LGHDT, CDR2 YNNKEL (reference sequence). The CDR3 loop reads CASSPPGLIQYF. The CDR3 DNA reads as TGTGCCAGCAGCCCCCCGGGACTAATTCAGTACTTC.